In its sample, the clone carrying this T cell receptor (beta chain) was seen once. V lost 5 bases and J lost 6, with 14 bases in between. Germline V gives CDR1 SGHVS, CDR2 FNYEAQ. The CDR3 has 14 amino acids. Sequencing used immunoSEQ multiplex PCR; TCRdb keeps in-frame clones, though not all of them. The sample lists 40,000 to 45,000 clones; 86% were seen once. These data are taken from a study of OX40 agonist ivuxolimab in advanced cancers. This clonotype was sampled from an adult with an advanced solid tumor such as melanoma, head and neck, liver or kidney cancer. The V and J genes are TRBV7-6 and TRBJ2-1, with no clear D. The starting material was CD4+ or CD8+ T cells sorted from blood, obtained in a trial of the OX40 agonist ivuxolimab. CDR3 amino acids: CASSALVEVNEQFF. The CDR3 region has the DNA TGTGCCAGCAGCGCGCTAGTGGAAGTCAATGAGCAGTTCTTC. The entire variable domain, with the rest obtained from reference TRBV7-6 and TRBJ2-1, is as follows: GAGVSQSPRYKVTKRGQDVALRCDPISGHVSLYWYRQALGQGPEFLTYFNYEAQQDKSGLPNDRFSAERPEGSISTLTIQRTEQRDSAMYRCASSALVEVNEQFFGPGTRLTVL.